A selection of T cell receptor beta chains follows, all from one sample in a study of blood T cells in healthy people across ages. TCRdb itself ran the 5' RACE reads through MiXCR, one entry per CDR3 protein. Here the sample spans over 1,500,000 distinct CDR3 sequences, about 39% being singletons. Sequencing was performed on blood. The receptors come from a human donor in good health. Each CDR3 is given with its conserved first and last residue. D genes are given only for firm matches. Clone size is not always given. Where it is, it says once, few, many or a class for expanded clones.

d_call	clone_size	cdr3_length	v_call	cdr3_aa
TRBD1	-	15	TRBV20-1	CSARSTGDSNQPQHF
-	-	14	TRBV20-1	CSANKASAETEAFF
-	-	16	TRBV5-1	CASSLAPRGPNEKLFF
TRBD1	-	14	TRBV29-1	CSVPATGTHNEQYF
-	few	17	TRBV20-1	CSARDSQLSLAKNIQYF
-	-	15	TRBV27	CASSDHSGNSYEQYF
-	once	11	TRBV12-3/TRBV12-4	CASSLREEQFF
TRBD2	-	17	TRBV5-1	CASSPLGTSGGQETQYF
TRBD1	few	15	TRBV29-1	CSVAGGGTVGETQYF
-	few	15	TRBV20-1	CSARGGRPMNTEAFF
-	-	12	TRBV27	CASRLDGNEQYF
-	few	15	TRBV29-1	CSVEPRDIDTDTQYF
TRBD2	few	13	TRBV4-1	CASSELAGVEQYF
-	few	14	TRBV5-1	CASSLVSVQAEAFF
TRBD1	-	15	TRBV20-1	CSARLGQGDLAEQYF
-	many	14	TRBV7-3	CASSLNGGYETQYF
-	-	11	TRBV5-6	CASSLIQEQDF
-	-	13	TRBV29-1	CSVVGQVQETQYF
-	-	13	TRBV30	CAWTRRNTGELFF
-	-	15	TRBV7-9	CASSLDGVWGYGYTF
-	-	16	TRBV29-1	CSVEDQRQVKEETQYF
-	-	15	TRBV27	CARPLWRRYTDTQYF
TRBD1	-	16	TRBV10-3	CAFSEHSTGGTYEQYF
-	-	15	TRBV11-3	CASSLALIGHNEQFF
-	few	16	TRBV20-1	CSAKPGGQGGQETQYF
TRBD2	once	17	TRBV7-2	CASSLGVGAGVIDTQYF
TRBD2	-	17	TRBV4-1	CASSRTSGDPLADEQFF
TRBD1	-	15	TRBV20-1	CSARRTGEGSYEQFF